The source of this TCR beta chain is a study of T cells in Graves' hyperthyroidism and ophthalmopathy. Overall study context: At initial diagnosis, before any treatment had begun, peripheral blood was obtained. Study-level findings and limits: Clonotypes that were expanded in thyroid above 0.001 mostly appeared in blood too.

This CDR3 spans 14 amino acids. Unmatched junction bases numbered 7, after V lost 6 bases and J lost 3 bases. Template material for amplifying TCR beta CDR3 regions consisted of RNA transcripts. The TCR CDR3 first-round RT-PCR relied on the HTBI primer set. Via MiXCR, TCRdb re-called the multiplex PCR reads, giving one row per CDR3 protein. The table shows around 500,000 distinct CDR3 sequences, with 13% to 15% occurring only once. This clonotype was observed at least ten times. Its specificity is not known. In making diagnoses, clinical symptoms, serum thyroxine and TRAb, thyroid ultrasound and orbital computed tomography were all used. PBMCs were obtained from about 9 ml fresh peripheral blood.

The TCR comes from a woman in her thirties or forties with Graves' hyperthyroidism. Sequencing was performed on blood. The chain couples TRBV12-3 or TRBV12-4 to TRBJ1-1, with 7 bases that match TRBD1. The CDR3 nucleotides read TGTGCCAGCAGCGACAGGGTGGGGTACACTGAAGCTTTCTTT. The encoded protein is CASSDRVGYTEAFF.